This entry describes one TCR beta chain. This sample is drawn from a study of T cell changes during pregnancy in multiple sclerosis. Assay used: immunoSEQ multiplex PCR; TCRdb lists only in-frame clones, some missing. This table has roughly 26,000 clones, 89% appearing once. The CDR3 length is 19 residues. With 3 bases removed from V and 2 bases from J, the gap between germline ends came to 28 bases. Germline lookup yields CDR1 GTSNPN and CDR2 SVGIG (reference sequence). This TCR was sampled from a female donor with multiple sclerosis, enrolled in a pregnancy study. The V and J genes are TRBV30 and TRBJ2-5; perhaps TRBD1 as D (6 bases). The sample in question was CD8+ T cells from peripheral blood mononuclear cells, obtained in the second trimester of pregnancy. CDR3 coding DNA: TGTGCCTGGAGCCACCTTCTGATTCCGGGACAAGGATTTCAAGAGACCCAGTACTTC. The encoded protein is CAWSHLLIPGQGFQETQYF.